This T cell receptor (beta chain) originates from a study of blood T cell repertoires in COVID-19. Study in general: Whether acute or convalescent, the COVID-19 samples came from the United States, Italy and Spain. T cells, B-cell-depleted T cells, or PBMCs supplied cDNA or gDNA.

Original processing notes: The assay estimated nucleated cells by amplifying reference gene primers. Repertoires were generated with immunoSEQ multiplex PCR, while TCRdb's copy carries only in-frame clones and drops some. V and J calls and clone size are those listed in that table; D and trimming were worked out from the DNA. This table has around 110,000 clones, over 80% appearing once. This clone was detected only a few times. The germline gives CDR1 SGHTA, CDR2 FQGTGA. The CDR3 is 15 residues long. V lost 2 bases to trimming and J lost 6 bases, with 11 bases between them. This TCR was sampled from a man aged 25-45 years with acute or convalescent COVID-19. The genes are TRBV7-3 and TRBJ1-6; unclear D gene. Sequencing was performed on peripheral blood. CDR3 coding DNA: TGTGCCAGCAGCTTATCCGGGTCGGTTAATTCACCCCTCCACTTT. Translating it yields CASSLSGSVNSPLHF.